This T cell receptor (beta chain) was found in a study of Tregs in tolerant kidney transplant recipients. Study-wide results and limits: Biological reproducibility was not directly addressed, but technical replication error appeared minimal.

This CDR3 is built from 14 residues. Thawed PBMCs were FACS-sorted into unstimulated CD4+CD25+CD127- regulatory T cells, CD4+CD25- non-regulatory cells, CD4 and CD8 cells. Comments on this clone: Its matching antigen is unknown.

Profiling relied on immunoSEQ multiplex PCR, and the TCRdb table lists in-frame clones only, not all of them. Seen here are about 94,000 clones, roughly 93% observed once, and the top ten hold 0.46%. The genes are TRBV12-2 and TRBJ1-4; the table gives TRBD1 as D, unverified against the DNA. TRBV12-2 is noted as a pseudogene. Sequencing used CD4+ T cells from blood, obtained before the transplant. The source is a human donor who received a combined kidney and bone marrow transplant. Here the CDR3 DNA reads TGTGCAAGTCGCTTAGAGAAGTCCAGGGAAAAACTGTTTTTT. It codes for CASRLEKSREKLFF.